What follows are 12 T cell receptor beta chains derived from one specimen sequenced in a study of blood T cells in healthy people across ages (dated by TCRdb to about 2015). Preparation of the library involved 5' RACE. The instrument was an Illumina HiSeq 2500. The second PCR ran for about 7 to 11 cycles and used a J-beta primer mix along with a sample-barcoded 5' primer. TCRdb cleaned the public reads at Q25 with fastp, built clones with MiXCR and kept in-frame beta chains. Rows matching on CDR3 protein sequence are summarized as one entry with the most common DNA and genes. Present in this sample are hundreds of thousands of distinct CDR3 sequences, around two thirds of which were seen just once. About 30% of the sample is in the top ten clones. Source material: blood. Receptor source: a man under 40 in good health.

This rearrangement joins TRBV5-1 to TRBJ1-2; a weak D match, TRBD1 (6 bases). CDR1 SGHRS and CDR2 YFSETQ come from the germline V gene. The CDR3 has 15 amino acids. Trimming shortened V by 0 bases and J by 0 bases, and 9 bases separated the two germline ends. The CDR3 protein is CASSLANRANYGYTF. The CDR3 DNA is TGCGCCAGCAGCTTGGCCAACAGGGCTAACTATGGCTACACCTTC. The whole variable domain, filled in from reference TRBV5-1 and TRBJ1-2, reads KAGVTQTPRYLIKTRGQQVTLSCSPISGHRSVSWYQQTPGQGLQFLFEYFSETQRNKGNFPGRFSGRQFSNSRSEMNVSTLELGDSALYLCASSLANRANYGYTFGSGTRLTVV.

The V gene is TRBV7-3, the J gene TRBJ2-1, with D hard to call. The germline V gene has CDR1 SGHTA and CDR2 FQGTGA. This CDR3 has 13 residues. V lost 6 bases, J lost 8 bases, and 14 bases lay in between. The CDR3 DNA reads TGTGCCAGCAGTCTTACGTGGGGTCATGAGCAGTTCTTC. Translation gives CASSLTWGHEQFF.

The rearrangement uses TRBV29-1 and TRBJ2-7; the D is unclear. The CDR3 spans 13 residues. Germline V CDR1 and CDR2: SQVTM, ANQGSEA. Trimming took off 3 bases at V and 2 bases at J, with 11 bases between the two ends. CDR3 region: CSVDSGITYEQYF. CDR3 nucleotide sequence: TGCAGCGTTGATTCGGGCATCACCTACGAGCAGTACTTC.

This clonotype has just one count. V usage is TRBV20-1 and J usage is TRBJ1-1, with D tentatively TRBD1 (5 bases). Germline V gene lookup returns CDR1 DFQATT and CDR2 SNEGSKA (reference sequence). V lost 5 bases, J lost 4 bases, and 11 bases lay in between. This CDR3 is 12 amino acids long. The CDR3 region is CSARGLFTEAFF. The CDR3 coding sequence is TGCAGTGCTCGGGGACTTTTCACTGAAGCTTTCTTT.

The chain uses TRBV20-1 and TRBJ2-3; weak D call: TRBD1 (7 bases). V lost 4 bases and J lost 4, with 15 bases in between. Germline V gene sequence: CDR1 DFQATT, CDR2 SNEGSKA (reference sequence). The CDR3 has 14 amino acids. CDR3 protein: CSAKGGGAADTQYF. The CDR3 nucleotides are TGCAGTGCTAAAGGGGGCGGGGCCGCAGATACGCAGTATTTT.

CDR3 nucleotide sequence: TGTGCCAGCAGGCAACGGGGGGTTGGAGAGACCCAGTACTTC. The encoded protein is CASRQRGVGETQYF. The rearrangement links TRBV3-1 to TRBJ2-5; 7 positions match TRBD2. CDR1 LGHDT and CDR2 YNNKEL come from the germline V gene (reference sequence). J was trimmed by 4 bases and V by 6 bases; bases with no gene match: 8. The CDR3 runs 14 residues.

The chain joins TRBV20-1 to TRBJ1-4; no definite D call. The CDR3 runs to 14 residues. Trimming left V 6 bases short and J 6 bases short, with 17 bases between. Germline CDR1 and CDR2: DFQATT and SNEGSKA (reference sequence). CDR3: CSADESQVHEKLFF. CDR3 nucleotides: TGCAGTGCAGACGAGTCCCAGGTTCATGAAAAACTGTTTTTT.

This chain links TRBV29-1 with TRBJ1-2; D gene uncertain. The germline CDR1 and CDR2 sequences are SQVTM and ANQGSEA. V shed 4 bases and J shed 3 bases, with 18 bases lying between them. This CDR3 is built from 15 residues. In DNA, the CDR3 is TGCAGCGTTGTCGTCCCCAACGCAGGAGACTATGGCTACACCTTC. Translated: CSVVVPNAGDYGYTF.

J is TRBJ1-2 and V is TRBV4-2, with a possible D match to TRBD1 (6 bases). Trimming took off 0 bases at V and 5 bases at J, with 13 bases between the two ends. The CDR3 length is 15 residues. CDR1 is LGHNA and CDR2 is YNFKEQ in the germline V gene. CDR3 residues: CASSQERGGQYGYTF. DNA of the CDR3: TGTGCCAGCAGCCAAGAACGCGGGGGACAATATGGCTACACCTTC.

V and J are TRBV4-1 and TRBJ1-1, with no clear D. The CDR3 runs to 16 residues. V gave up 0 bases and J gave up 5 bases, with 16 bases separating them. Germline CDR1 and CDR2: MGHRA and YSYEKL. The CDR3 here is CASSQEAPEVETEAFF. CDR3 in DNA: TGCGCCAGCAGCCAAGAAGCTCCGGAGGTGGAAACTGAAGCTTTCTTT.

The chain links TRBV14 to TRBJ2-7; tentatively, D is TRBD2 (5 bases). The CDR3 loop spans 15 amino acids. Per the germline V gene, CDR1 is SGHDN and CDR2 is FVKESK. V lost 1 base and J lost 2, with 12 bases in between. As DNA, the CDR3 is TGTGCCAGCAGCCAAGGCGGGTACGGAGCCTACGAGCAGTACTTC. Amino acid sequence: CASSQGGYGAYEQYF. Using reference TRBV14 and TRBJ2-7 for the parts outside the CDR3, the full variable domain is EAGVTQFPSHSVIEKGQTVTLRCDPISGHDNLYWYRRVMGKEIKFLLHFVKESKQDESGMPNNRFLAERTGGTYSTLKVQPAELEDSGVYFCASSQGGYGAYEQYFGPGTRLTVT.

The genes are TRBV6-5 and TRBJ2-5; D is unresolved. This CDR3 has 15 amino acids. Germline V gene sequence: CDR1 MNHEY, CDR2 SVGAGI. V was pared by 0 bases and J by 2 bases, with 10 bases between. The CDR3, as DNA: TGTGCCAGCAGTTACTCGATGTCTTCTCAAGAGACCCAGTACTTC. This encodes CASSYSMSSQETQYF.